The 11 T cell receptor beta chains given below trace back to one sample, sequenced in a study of T cells after yellow fever vaccination. TCRdb called the 5' RACE reads again in MiXCR, with one record for every CDR3 protein. The repertoire holds approximately 510,000 distinct CDR3 sequences, with roughly a fifth as singletons. Sequenced material: PBMCs, taken 20 to 25 days after the first yellow fever vaccination. Receptors originate from a young man who received the YFV17D yellow fever vaccine.

The V call is TRBV6-1, the J call TRBJ1-1; D possibly corresponds to TRBD1 (5 bases). The CDR3 runs to 14 residues. V lost 6 bases and J lost 1, with 12 bases in between. Germline CDR1 and CDR2: MNHNS and SASEGT. The CDR3 DNA follows: TGTGCCAGCAGGGGACCCGGGGGGAACACTGAAGCTTTCTTT. Protein: CASRGPGGNTEAFF.

The chain joins TRBV10-3 to TRBJ2-7, with 7 positions matching TRBD1. Germline assignment: CDR1 ENHRY and CDR2 SYGVKD. The CDR3 totals 15 residues. Trimming at V came to 5 bases and at J to 3 bases, leaving 10 bases not matched to a gene. For the CDR3, the DNA is TGTGCCATCAGTCCATTATTCCGGGACAGCTACGAGCAGTACTTC. It encodes CAISPLFRDSYEQYF.

In its sample, this clonotype was seen many times. This chain uses TRBV12-3 or TRBV12-4 with TRBJ1-4; D is undetermined. V lost 6 bases to trimming and J lost 0 bases, with 11 bases between them. The CDR3 runs to 15 residues. The CDR3 DNA is TGTGCCAGCAGGGGCTCGGGCCCAACTAATGAAAAACTGTTTTTT. Amino acids: CASRGSGPTNEKLFF.

The rearrangement uses TRBV5-1 and TRBJ2-3; perhaps TRBD2 as D (6 bases). The germline V gene has CDR1 SGHRS and CDR2 YFSETQ. This CDR3 contains 15 residues. The V end was cut by 5 bases, the J end by 2 bases, with 15 bases between. The CDR3, as DNA: TGCGCCAGCAGATCTAGCTGGGAGGTCACAGATACGCAGTATTTT. Translation: CASRSSWEVTDTQYF.

This clonotype has more than one count but fewer than ten. CDR3 nucleotide sequence: TGCGCCAGCAGGAGGGTCGAGCAGTACGTC. This sequence encodes CASRRVEQYV. This rearrangement joins TRBV5-1 to TRBJ2-7; tentative D call: TRBD2 (5 bases). Trimming shortened V by 5 bases and J by 6 bases, and 6 bases separated the two germline ends. The CDR3 runs to 10 residues. Looked up from germline, CDR1 is SGHRS and CDR2 is YFSETQ.

Here the CDR3 DNA reads TGTGCCACCAGTGATCCAGGGCTTAGGTCCAATGAGCAGTTCTTC. The encoded protein is CATSDPGLRSNEQFF. This chain connects TRBV24-1 to TRBJ2-1, with a weak D call TRBD1 (5 bases). The germline V gene encodes CDR1 KGHDR and CDR2 SFDVKD. Trimming shortened V by 3 bases and J by 6 bases, and 14 bases separated the two germline ends. This CDR3 is 15 amino acids long.

A single count supports this clonotype. V and J are TRBV7-3 and TRBJ1-1, with D hard to call. The CDR3 extends over 13 amino acids. With 1 base removed from V and 2 bases from J, the gap between germline ends came to 5 bases. Germline V gene lookup returns CDR1 SGHTA and CDR2 FQGTGA. The CDR3 loop reads CASSLNINTEAFF. For the CDR3, the DNA is TGTGCCAGCAGCTTAAACATCAACACTGAAGCTTTCTTT.

The CDR3 sequence: CASNVYQETQYF. The CDR3 DNA follows: TGTGCCAGCAATGTGTACCAAGAGACCCAGTACTTC. This chain connects TRBV5-6 to TRBJ2-5; D is uncertain. There are 12 residues in the CDR3. The germline V gene has CDR1 SGHDT and CDR2 YYEEEE. The V end lost 6 bases, the J end lost 0 bases, and 6 bases lay between the germline ends. The entire variable domain, with the rest obtained from reference TRBV5-6 and TRBJ2-5, is as follows: DAGVTQSPTHLIKTRGQQVTLRCSPKSGHDTVSWYQQALGQGPQFIFQYYEEEERQRGNFPDRFSGHQFPNYSSELNVNALLLGDSALYLCASNVYQETQYFGPGTRLLVL.

The chain is built from TRBV5-1 and TRBJ2-1; D unresolved. V lost 0 bases and J 8 bases, leaving 9 bases between the germline ends. Germline values: CDR1 SGHRS, CDR2 YFSETQ. The CDR3 spans 13 residues. The CDR3 sequence: CASSLVLGYEQFF. CDR3 sequence (DNA): TGCGCCAGCAGCTTGGTGCTGGGGTATGAGCAGTTCTTC.

The V call is TRBV28, the J call TRBJ1-6, with 9 bases that match TRBD1. The V segment lost 7 bases and the J segment 10 bases; nucleotides outside the gene matches: 8. The CDR3 contains 14 residues. The germline V gene has CDR1 MDHEN and CDR2 SYDVKM. In DNA, the CDR3 is TGTGCCAGCATTCCCGGGACAGGGCTCTCACCCCTCCACTTT. Translating it yields CASIPGTGLSPLHF.

This clonotype showed up just a few times. V is TRBV11-2 and J is TRBJ2-7; the match to TRBD1 covers 9 bases. Losses at the gene ends were 5 bases for V and 6 bases for J; bases not matched to a gene: 11. CDR3 length: 15 amino acids. CDR1 SGHAT and CDR2 FQNNGV come from the germline V gene. The CDR3 bases are TGTGCCAGCAGCCTTGGACAGGGGCAGGGACGCGAGCAGTACGTC. Its protein is CASSLGQGQGREQYV.